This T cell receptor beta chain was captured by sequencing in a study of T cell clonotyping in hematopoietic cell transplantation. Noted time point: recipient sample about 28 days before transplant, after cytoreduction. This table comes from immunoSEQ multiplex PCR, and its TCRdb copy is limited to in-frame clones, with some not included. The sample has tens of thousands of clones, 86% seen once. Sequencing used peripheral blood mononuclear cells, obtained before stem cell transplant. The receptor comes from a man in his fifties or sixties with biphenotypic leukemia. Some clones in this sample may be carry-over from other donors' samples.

DNA for the CDR3: TGTGCCAGCAGCCGAGAGGGAGGAGTAACAGATACGCAGTATTTT. As protein: CASSREGGVTDTQYF. The chain is built from TRBV4-2 and TRBJ2-3; perhaps TRBD2 as D (6 bases). The V and J ends lost 4 bases and 3 bases respectively, with 14 bases between them. Germline values: CDR1 LGHNA, CDR2 YNFKEQ. The CDR3 loop spans 15 amino acids.